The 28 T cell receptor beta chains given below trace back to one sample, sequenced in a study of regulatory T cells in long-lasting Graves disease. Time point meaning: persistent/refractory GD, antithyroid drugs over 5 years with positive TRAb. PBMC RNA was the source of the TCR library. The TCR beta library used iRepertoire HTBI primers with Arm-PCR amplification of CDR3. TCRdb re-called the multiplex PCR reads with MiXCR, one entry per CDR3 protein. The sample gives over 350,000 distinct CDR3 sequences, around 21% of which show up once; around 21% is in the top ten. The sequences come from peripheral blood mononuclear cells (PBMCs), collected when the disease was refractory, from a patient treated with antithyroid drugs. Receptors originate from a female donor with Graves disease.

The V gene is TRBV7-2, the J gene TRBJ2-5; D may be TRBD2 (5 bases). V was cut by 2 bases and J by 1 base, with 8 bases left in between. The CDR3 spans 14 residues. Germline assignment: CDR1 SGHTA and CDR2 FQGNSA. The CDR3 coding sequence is TGTGCCAGCAGCTTAACGGGGTTCCAAGAGACCCAGTACTTC. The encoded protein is CASSLTGFQETQYF.

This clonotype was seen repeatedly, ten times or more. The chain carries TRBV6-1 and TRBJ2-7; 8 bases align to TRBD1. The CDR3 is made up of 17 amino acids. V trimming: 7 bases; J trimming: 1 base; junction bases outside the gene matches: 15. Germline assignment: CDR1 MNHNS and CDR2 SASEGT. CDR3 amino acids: CASIKQSSGQASYEQYF. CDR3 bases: TGTGCCAGCATAAAACAAAGTTCGGGACAGGCTTCCTACGAGCAGTACTTC.

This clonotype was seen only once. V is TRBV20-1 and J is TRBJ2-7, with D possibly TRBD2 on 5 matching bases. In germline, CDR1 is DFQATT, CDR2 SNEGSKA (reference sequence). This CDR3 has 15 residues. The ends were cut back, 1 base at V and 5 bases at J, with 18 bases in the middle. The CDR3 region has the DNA TGCAGTGCTAGAGTCACTAGATTTGTATTGGACGAGCAGTACTTC. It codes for CSARVTRFVLDEQYF.

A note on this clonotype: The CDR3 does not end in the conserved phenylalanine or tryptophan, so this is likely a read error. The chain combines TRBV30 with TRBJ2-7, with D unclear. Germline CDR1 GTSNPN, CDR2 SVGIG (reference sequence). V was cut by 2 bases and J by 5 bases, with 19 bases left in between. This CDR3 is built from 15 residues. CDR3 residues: CAWSLLDSLLDEQYL. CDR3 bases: TGTGCCTGGAGTCTTTTAGACTCCCTCCTAGACGAGCAGTACCTC.

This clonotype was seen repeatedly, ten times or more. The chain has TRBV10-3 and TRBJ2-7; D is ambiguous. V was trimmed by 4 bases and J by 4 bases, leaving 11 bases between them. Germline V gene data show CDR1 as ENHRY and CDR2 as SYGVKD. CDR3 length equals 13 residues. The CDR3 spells CAISASGPYEQYF. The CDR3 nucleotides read TGTGCCATCAGTGCTTCCGGGCCATACGAGCAGTACTTC.

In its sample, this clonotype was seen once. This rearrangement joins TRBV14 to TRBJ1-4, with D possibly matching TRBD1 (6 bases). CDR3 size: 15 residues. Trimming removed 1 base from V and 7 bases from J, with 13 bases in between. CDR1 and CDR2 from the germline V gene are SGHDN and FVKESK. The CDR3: CASSQVGGGGEKLFF. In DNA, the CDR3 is TGTGCCAGCAGCCAAGTTGGAGGGGGTGGTGAAAAACTGTTTTTT.

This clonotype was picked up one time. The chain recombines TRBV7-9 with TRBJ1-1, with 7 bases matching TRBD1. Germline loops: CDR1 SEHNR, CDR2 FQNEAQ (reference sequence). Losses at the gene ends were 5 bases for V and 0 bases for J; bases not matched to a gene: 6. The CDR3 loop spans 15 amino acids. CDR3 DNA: TGTGCCAGCAGCGCTCGGGGACAGATGAACACTGAAGCTTTCTTT. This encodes CASSARGQMNTEAFF. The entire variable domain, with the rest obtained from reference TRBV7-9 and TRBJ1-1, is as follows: DTGVSQNPRHKITKRGQNVTFRCDPISEHNRLYWYRQTLGQGPEFLTYFQNEAQLEKSRLLSDRFSAERPKGSFSTLEIQRTEQGDSAMYLCASSARGQMNTEAFFGQGTRLTVV.

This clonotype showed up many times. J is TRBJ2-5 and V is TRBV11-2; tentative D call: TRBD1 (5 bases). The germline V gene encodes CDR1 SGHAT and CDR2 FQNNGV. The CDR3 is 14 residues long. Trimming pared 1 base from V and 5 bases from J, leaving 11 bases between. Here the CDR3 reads CASSLGQTLETQYF. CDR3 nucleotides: TGTGCCAGCAGCTTAGGACAGACGTTGGAGACCCAGTACTTC.

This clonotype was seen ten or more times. The CDR3 DNA follows: TGTGCCGGGGGGGGTTCCTATGGCTACACCTTC. Its translation: CAGGGSYGYTF. The rearrangement links TRBV7-2 to TRBJ1-2, with D possibly matching TRBD1 (5 bases). Germline assignment: CDR1 SGHTA and CDR2 FQGNSA. V gave up 11 bases and J gave up 4 bases, with 11 bases separating them. The length of the CDR3 is 11 residues.

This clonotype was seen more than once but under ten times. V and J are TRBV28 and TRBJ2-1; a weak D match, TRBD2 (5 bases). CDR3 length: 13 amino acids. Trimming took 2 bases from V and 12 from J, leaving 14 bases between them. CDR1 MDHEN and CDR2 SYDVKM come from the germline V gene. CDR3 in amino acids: CASSLRLAGVQFF. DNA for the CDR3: TGTGCCAGCAGTTTACGCCTAGCAGGTGTGCAGTTCTTC.

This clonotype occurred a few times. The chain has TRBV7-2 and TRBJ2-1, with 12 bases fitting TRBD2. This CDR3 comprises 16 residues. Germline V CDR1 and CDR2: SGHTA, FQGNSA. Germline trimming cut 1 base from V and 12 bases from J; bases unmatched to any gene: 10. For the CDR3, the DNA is TGTGCCAGCAGCTTAGGGGCTAGCGGGAGGGCCCTTGGGCAGTTCTTC. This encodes CASSLGASGRALGQFF.

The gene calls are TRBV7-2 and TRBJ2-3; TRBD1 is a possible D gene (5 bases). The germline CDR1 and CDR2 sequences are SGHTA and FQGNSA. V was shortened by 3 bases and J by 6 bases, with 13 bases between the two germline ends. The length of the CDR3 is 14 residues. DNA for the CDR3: TGTGCCAGCAGCTTGCCCCAGGGTTGGGATACGCAGTATTTT. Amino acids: CASSLPQGWDTQYF.

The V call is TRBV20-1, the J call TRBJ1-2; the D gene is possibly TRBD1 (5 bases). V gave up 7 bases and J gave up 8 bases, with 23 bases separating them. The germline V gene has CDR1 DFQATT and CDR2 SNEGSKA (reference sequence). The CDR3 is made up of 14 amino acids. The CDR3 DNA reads TGCAGTGTAACGCAGGGCCAGGGACTTGGGGGCTACACCTTC. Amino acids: CSVTQGQGLGGYTF.

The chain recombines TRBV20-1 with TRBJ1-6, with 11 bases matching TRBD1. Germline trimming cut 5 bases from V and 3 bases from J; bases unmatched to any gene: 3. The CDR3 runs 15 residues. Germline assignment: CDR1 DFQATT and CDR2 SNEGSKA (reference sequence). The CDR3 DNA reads TGCAGTGCTTTGGGACAGGGGGACTATAATTCACCCCTCCACTTT. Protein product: CSALGQGDYNSPLHF.

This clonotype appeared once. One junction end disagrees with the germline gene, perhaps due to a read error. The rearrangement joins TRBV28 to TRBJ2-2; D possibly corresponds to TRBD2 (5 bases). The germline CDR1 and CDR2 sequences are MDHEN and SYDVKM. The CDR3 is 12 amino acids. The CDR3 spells CASRVSTGEPFF. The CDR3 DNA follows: TGTGCCAGCAGGGTGTCCACCGGGGAGCCGTTTTTT.

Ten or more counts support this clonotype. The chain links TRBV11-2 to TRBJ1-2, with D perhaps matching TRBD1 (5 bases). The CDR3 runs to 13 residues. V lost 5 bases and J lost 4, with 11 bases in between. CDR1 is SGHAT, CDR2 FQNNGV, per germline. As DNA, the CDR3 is TGTGCCAGCAGCCCGGGACTTCCCTATGGCTACACCTTC. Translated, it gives CASSPGLPYGYTF.

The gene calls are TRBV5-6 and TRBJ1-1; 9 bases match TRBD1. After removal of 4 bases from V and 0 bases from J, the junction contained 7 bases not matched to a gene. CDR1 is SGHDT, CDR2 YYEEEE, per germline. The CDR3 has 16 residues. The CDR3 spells CASSVPGQGVNTEAFF. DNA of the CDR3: TGTGCCAGCAGCGTACCGGGACAGGGAGTGAACACTGAAGCTTTCTTT.

In DNA form, the CDR3 reads TGTGCCAGCAGACCTCCCTTCGGGGCTAGTGAGACCCAGTACTTC. Its translation: CASRPPFGASETQYF. The chain is built from TRBV6-1 and TRBJ2-5; perhaps D is TRBD1 or TRBD2 (5 bases each). V was clipped by 6 bases and J by 5 bases, with 19 bases between them. Per the germline V gene, CDR1 is MNHNS and CDR2 is SASEGT. The CDR3 spans 15 residues.

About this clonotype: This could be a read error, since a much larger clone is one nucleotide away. The CDR3 coding sequence is TGTGCCAGCAGTATACAGGGCGGTCGGCCCCAGCATTTT. This encodes CASSIQGGRPQHF. V usage is TRBV6-1 and J usage is TRBJ1-5, with D perhaps TRBD1 (6 bases). Germline CDR1 is MNHNS and CDR2 is SASEGT. CDR3 length: 13 residues. V dropped 5 bases and J dropped 9 bases, with 14 bases sitting between them.

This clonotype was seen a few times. CDR3 DNA: TGCGCCAGCAGCCAAGGATACCAGAGCGGAGGCTACACCTTC. Amino acid sequence: CASSQGYQSGGYTF. The chain is built from TRBV4-3 and TRBJ1-2; D is unresolved. The germline CDR1 and CDR2 sequences are LGHNA and YSLEER. V was shortened by 1 base and J by 8 bases, with 14 bases between the two germline ends. The CDR3 loop spans 14 amino acids.

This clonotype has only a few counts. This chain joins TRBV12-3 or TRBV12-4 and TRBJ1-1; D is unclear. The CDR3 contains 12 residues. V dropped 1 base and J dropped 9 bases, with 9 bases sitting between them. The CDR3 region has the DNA TGTGCCAGCAGTTTAGGACCGGTCCAAGCTTTCTTT. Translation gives CASSLGPVQAFF.

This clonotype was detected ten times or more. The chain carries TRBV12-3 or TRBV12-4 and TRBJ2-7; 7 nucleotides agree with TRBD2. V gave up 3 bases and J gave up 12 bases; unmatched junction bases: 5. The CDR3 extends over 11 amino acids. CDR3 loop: CASSFGLERYF. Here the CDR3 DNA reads TGTGCCAGCAGTTTCGGACTAGAGAGGTACTTC.

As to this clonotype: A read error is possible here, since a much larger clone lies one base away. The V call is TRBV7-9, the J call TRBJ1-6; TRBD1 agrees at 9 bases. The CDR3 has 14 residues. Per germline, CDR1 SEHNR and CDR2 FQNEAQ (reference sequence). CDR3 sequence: CATEQGADNLPLHF. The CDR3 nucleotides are TGTGCCACCGAACAGGGGGCGGATAATTTACCCCTCCACTTT.

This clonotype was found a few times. The CDR3 sequence is CSAREDNEQFF. Written as DNA, the CDR3 is TGCAGTGCCAGGGAGGACAATGAGCAGTTCTTC. V gene TRBV20-1 combines with J gene TRBJ2-1, with a possible D match to TRBD2 (6 bases). The CDR3 length is 11 residues. V was trimmed by 6 bases and J by 5 bases, leaving 8 bases between them. The germline gives CDR1 DFQATT, CDR2 SNEGSKA (reference sequence).

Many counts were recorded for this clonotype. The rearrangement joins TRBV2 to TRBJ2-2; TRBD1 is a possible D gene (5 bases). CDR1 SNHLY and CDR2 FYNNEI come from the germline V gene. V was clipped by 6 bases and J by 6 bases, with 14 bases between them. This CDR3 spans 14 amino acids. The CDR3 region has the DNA TGTGCCAGCAGCCTCAAAAGGGGTTCCGGGGAGCTGTTTTTT. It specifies CASSLKRGSGELFF.

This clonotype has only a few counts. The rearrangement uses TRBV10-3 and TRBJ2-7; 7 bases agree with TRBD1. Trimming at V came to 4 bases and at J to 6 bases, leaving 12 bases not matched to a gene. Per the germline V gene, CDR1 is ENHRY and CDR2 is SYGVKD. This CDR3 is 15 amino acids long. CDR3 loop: CAISGLKTGSSEQYF. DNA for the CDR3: TGTGCCATCAGTGGGCTTAAGACAGGGTCTAGCGAGCAGTACTTC.

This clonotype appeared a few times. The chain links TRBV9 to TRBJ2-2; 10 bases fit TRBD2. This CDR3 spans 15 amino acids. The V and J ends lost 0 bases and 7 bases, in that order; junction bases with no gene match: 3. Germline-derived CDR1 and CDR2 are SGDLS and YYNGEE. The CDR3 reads CASSVELAGSGELFF. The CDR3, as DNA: TGTGCCAGCAGCGTAGAACTAGCGGGAAGCGGGGAGCTGTTTTTT.

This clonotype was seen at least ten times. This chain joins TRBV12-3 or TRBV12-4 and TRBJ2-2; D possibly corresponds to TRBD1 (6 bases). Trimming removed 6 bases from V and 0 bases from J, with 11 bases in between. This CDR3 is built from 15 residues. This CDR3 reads CASRRRTANTGELFF. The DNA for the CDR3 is TGTGCCAGCAGACGTCGGACAGCGAACACCGGGGAGCTGTTTTTT.